This T cell receptor (beta chain) emerged from a study of blood T cell repertoires in COVID-19. About the study: Samples came from the United States, Italy and Spain, spanning acute and convalescent COVID-19. The analysed material was cDNA or gDNA that came from T cells, B-cell-depleted T cells, or PBMCs.

Per the original methods: Reference gene primer amplification in the assay estimated nucleated cell counts. Generated by immunoSEQ multiplex PCR, the TCRdb table keeps only in-frame clones and is missing some. The V and J calls and clone size are taken from that table; D and trimming were inferred from the DNA. The table records under 300,000 clones, around 83% of them present only once. V lost 1 base, J lost 1 base, and 10 bases lay in between. CDR1 is SGHTA and CDR2 is FQGNSA in the germline V gene. The CDR3 runs 15 residues. V gene TRBV7-2 combines with J gene TRBJ1-1, with TRBD1 as a possible D gene (5 bases). This TCR was sampled from an elderly man with acute or convalescent COVID-19. The sequenced material came from peripheral blood. CDR3 sequence: CASSLGGFGNTEAFF. In DNA, the CDR3 is TGTGCCAGCAGCTTAGGGGGCTTTGGGAACACTGAAGCTTTCTTT.